This entry lists 29 T cell receptor beta chains sequenced from one sample in a study of CD8 T cells in Susac syndrome. Reverse transcription of roughly 0.5 to 1 ug RNA was performed with random hexamers. In TCRdb, the immunoSEQ multiplex PCR reads were re-called with MiXCR into one record per CDR3 protein. Of just over 150,000 distinct CDR3 sequences in the sample, 85% to 95% were seen once. Sequences were obtained from CD4+ T cells from PBMCs. The receptor set was obtained from a human donor with Susac syndrome.

This clonotype has a handful of counts. The chain recombines TRBV11-2 with TRBJ2-7; D is unclear. CDR3 length equals 12 residues. The V end was cut by 2 bases, the J end by 4 bases, with 6 bases between. Germline V gene data show CDR1 as SGHAT and CDR2 as FQNNGV. The CDR3 DNA is TGTGCCAGCAGCTTATCTGGTTACGAGCAGTACTTC. This encodes CASSLSGYEQYF. Filled out from reference TRBV11-2 and TRBJ2-7, the complete variable domain reads EAGVAQSPRYKIIEKRQSVAFWCNPISGHATLYWYQQILGQGPKLLIQFQNNGVVDDSQLPKDRFSAERLKGVDSTLKIQPAKLEDSAVYLCASSLSGYEQYFGPGTRLTVT.

The chain joins TRBV7-9 to TRBJ2-7; D might be TRBD1 (6 bases). CDR1 and CDR2 from the germline V gene are SEHNR and FQNEAQ (reference sequence). Trimming pared 3 bases from V and 6 bases from J, leaving 12 bases between. This CDR3 comprises 13 residues. The CDR3 protein is CASSLLGGSEQYF. DNA for the CDR3: TGTGCCAGCAGCTTGTTAGGGGGATCCGAGCAGTACTTC.

The rearrangement uses TRBV6-6 and TRBJ2-7; 7 bases match TRBD1. The J segment lost 2 bases and the V segment lost 6 bases, leaving 4 bases of the junction unmatched. The CDR3 totals 13 residues. Germline CDR1 reads MNHNY; CDR2 reads SVGAGI (reference sequence). CDR3 DNA sequence: TGTGCCAGCAGCAACAGGGGAACCTACGAGCAGTACTTC. This translates into CASSNRGTYEQYF.

V gene TRBV20-1 combines with J gene TRBJ1-5; 7 bases line up with TRBD1. The CDR3 spans 15 residues. The V gene's germline CDR1 is DFQATT and CDR2 SNEGSKA (reference sequence). The J segment lost 4 bases and the V segment lost 6 bases, leaving 12 bases of the junction unmatched. Here the CDR3 reads CSAQGRFRGNQPQHF. CDR3 bases: TGCAGTGCGCAGGGACGATTCAGGGGGAATCAGCCCCAGCATTTT.

The rearrangement links TRBV6-1 to TRBJ1-2, with D possibly TRBD1 on 6 matching bases. Germline V gene data show CDR1 as MNHNS and CDR2 as SASEGT. CDR3 length: 20 residues. V was trimmed by 2 bases and J by 4 bases, leaving 29 bases between them. The CDR3 is CASSETLSHSGSAGAYGYTF. CDR3 in DNA: TGTGCCAGCAGTGAAACCCTATCACACTCCGGCTCCGCGGGGGCCTATGGCTACACCTTC.

The V call is TRBV14, the J call TRBJ1-5, with D unresolved. The CDR3 consists of 13 residues. The germline V and J ends were trimmed by 0 bases and 1 base, with 1 base remaining between them. The V gene's germline CDR1 is SGHDN and CDR2 FVKESK. The CDR3 DNA is TGTGCCAGCAGCCAAGAAAGCAATCAGCCCCAGCATTTT. Translating it yields CASSQESNQPQHF.

J is TRBJ2-7 and V is TRBV3-1, with 11 bases identical to TRBD2. Germline V gene lookup returns CDR1 LGHDT and CDR2 YNNKEL (reference sequence). Losses at the gene ends were 0 bases for V and 3 bases for J; bases not matched to a gene: 10. This CDR3 has 18 amino acids. The CDR3 DNA reads TGTGCCAGCAGCCAAGAGGTCCTAGCGGGGGGCCCATACTACGAGCAGTACTTC. Translation gives CASSQEVLAGGPYYEQYF.

This clonotype is a singleton in its sample. The V gene is TRBV18, the J gene TRBJ2-5; no clear D. The germline gives CDR1 KGHSH, CDR2 LQKENI. V lost 3 bases, J lost 3 bases, and 11 bases lay in between. This CDR3 is built from 14 residues. DNA of the CDR3: TGTGCCAGCTCACCGTTCATGTCGGAAGAGACCCAGTACTTC. It encodes CASSPFMSEETQYF.

This clonotype was detected only once. J is TRBJ1-1 and V is TRBV15, with D maybe TRBD1 (6 bases). This CDR3 spans 15 amino acids. The germline V gene has CDR1 LNHNV and CDR2 YYDKDF (reference sequence). The V gene lost 3 bases and the J gene lost 1 base, with 12 bases spanning the gap. CDR3 DNA: TGTGCCACCAGCAGGGACGGGGGCCCGAACACTGAAGCTTTCTTT. Protein product: CATSRDGGPNTEAFF.

The CDR3 DNA is TGCGCCAGCAGCTTGACTTCTCCCCCGGGACGGATAGAGACCCAGTACTTC. Translation: CASSLTSPPGRIETQYF. V and J are TRBV5-1 and TRBJ2-5; D is tentatively TRBD1 or TRBD2 (5 bases each). This CDR3 contains 17 residues. Germline loops: CDR1 SGHRS, CDR2 YFSETQ. Trimming left V 1 base short and J 4 bases short, with 20 bases between.

Points on this clonotype: Mismatch with germline at one junction end may stem from a read error. The chain couples TRBV5-1 to TRBJ2-1; D possibly corresponds to TRBD2 (5 bases). Germline CDR1 is SGHRS and CDR2 is YFSETQ. This CDR3 is built from 11 residues. The CDR3 nucleotides read TGTGCCAGCAGCTTAGCGAATGAGCAGTTCTTC. Translating it yields CASSLANEQFF.

The genes are TRBV27 and TRBJ2-2; no reliable D call. V was cut by 5 bases and J by 6 bases, with 19 bases left in between. The CDR3 is made up of 16 amino acids. Germline values: CDR1 MNHEY, CDR2 SMNVEV (reference sequence). The CDR3 nucleotides read TGTGCCAGCAGTGGGAATGGGGTCCTAAGTGCCGGGGAGCTGTTTTTT. Translated: CASSGNGVLSAGELFF.

This chain links TRBV2 with TRBJ1-2, with D unresolved. V shed 8 bases and J shed 2 bases, with 15 bases lying between them. This CDR3 comprises 14 residues. In germline, CDR1 is SNHLY, CDR2 FYNNEI. In nucleotides, the CDR3 is TGTGCCAGCGTAACGGACGCCCGAAACTATGGCTACACCTTC. It translates to CASVTDARNYGYTF.

The chain links TRBV20-1 to TRBJ1-2; 8 positions match TRBD1. The CDR3 loop spans 14 amino acids. Per germline, CDR1 DFQATT and CDR2 SNEGSKA (reference sequence). With 6 bases clipped from V and 2 bases from J, the junction kept 8 bases outside the gene matches. The CDR3 DNA follows: TGCAGTGCCCGCCGGACAGGGACCAACTATGGCTACACCTTC. Protein sequence: CSARRTGTNYGYTF.

This rearrangement joins TRBV30 to TRBJ2-1; 13 positions agree with TRBD2. The ends lost 1 base at V and 6 bases at J; junction bases unmatched: 0. From germline, CDR1 is GTSNPN and CDR2 SVGIG (reference sequence). The CDR3 consists of 14 residues. As DNA, the CDR3 is TGTGCCTGGAGTGGGACTAGCGGGGGCAATGAGCAGTTCTTC. Protein product: CAWSGTSGGNEQFF.

The rearrangement links TRBV12-3 or TRBV12-4 to TRBJ2-1; unclear D gene. V dropped 7 bases and J dropped 4 bases, with 8 bases sitting between them. The CDR3 contains 12 residues. CDR3 sequence reads: CASMRSYNEQFF. CDR3 coding DNA: TGTGCCAGCATGAGATCGTACAATGAGCAGTTCTTC.

The V and J genes are TRBV19 and TRBJ2-5; D remains unclear. Germline CDR1 reads LNHDA; CDR2 reads SQIVND (reference sequence). The V and J ends lost 5 bases and 4 bases respectively, with 5 bases between them. The CDR3 contains 11 residues. CDR3 sequence (DNA): TGTGCCAGTAGTTCGAGAGAGACCCAGTACTTC. This encodes CASSSRETQYF.

J is TRBJ1-5 and V is TRBV20-1; D might be TRBD1 (5 bases). The germline gives CDR1 DFQATT, CDR2 SNEGSKA (reference sequence). The CDR3 has 16 amino acids. Trimming removed 6 bases from V and 0 bases from J, with 18 bases in between. This CDR3 is CSAKAQGAGSNQPQHF. CDR3 nucleotides: TGCAGTGCCAAGGCGCAAGGGGCCGGTAGCAATCAGCCCCAGCATTTT.

V gene TRBV2 combines with J gene TRBJ2-2; possibly TRBD1 or TRBD2 for D (5 bases each). V lost 6 bases to trimming and J lost 5 bases, with 16 bases between them. The germline V gene has CDR1 SNHLY and CDR2 FYNNEI. CDR3 length equals 15 residues. CDR3 DNA sequence: TGTGCCAGCAGGGCTGGAGAGTGGGGGACCGGGGAGCTGTTTTTT. Translation gives CASRAGEWGTGELFF.

The chain recombines TRBV6-2 or TRBV6-3 with TRBJ2-7, with D unclear. This CDR3 has 14 amino acids. Trimming removed 0 bases from V and 1 base from J, with 7 bases in between. Germline V gene sequence: CDR1 MNHEY, CDR2 SVGEGT. CDR3 in DNA: TGTGCCAGCAGTTACTCTGACAAATCCTACGAGCAGTACTTC. Protein sequence: CASSYSDKSYEQYF.

DNA for the CDR3: TGTGCCAGCAACAGGGGGGAGACCCAGTACTTC. Its protein is CASNRGETQYF. The chain carries TRBV7-2 and TRBJ2-5; 8 bases fit TRBD1. The CDR3 is 11 amino acids. V lost 7 bases and J lost 5; bases outside the gene matches: 0. Germline CDR1 SGHTA, CDR2 FQGNSA.

The chain has TRBV29-1 and TRBJ1-2; a weak D match, TRBD1 (6 bases). Germline V gene data show CDR1 as SQVTM and CDR2 as ANQGSEA. The CDR3 length is 15 residues. V gave up 1 base and J gave up 0 bases, with 12 bases separating them. This CDR3 reads CSVEGRQAANYGYTF. CDR3 nucleotides: TGCAGCGTTGAAGGGAGACAGGCCGCTAACTATGGCTACACCTTC.

In DNA, the CDR3 is TGTGCCAGCAGCCCGCTGACAGCCCGGAATTCACCCCTCCACTTT. Amino acids: CASSPLTARNSPLHF. This chain connects TRBV5-4 to TRBJ1-6; TRBD1 might be the D (5 bases). V lost 4 bases to trimming and J lost 7 bases, with 15 bases between them. Germline CDR1 and CDR2: SGHNT and YYREEE (reference sequence). This CDR3 spans 15 amino acids.

This clonotype is a singleton in its sample. J is TRBJ1-1 and V is TRBV6-5; D may be TRBD1 (5 bases). V lost 0 bases, J lost 5 bases, and 10 bases lay in between. Germline CDR1 and CDR2: MNHEY and SVGAGI. The CDR3 has 14 residues. CDR3 sequence: CASSYSGAPTEAFF. The CDR3 coding sequence is TGTGCCAGCAGTTACTCAGGGGCCCCTACTGAAGCTTTCTTT.

The V gene is TRBV20-1, the J gene TRBJ2-3; no clear D. The CDR3 extends over 13 amino acids. Germline V gene lookup returns CDR1 DFQATT and CDR2 SNEGSKA (reference sequence). The V end lost 3 bases, the J end lost 4 bases, and 11 bases lay between the germline ends. This CDR3 is CSASPPGADTQYF. CDR3 bases: TGCAGTGCTAGTCCTCCCGGCGCAGATACGCAGTATTTT.

This clonotype showed up just a few times. This chain connects TRBV5-4 to TRBJ2-3; D perhaps matches TRBD2 (6 bases). Germline CDR1 and CDR2: SGHNT and YYREEE (reference sequence). CDR3 length equals 14 residues. Trimming shortened V by 2 bases and J by 0 bases, and 7 bases separated the two germline ends. In DNA form, the CDR3 reads TGTGCCAGCAGCTTAGGGACTAGCACAGATACGCAGTATTTT. Translating gives CASSLGTSTDTQYF.

The genes are TRBV5-1 and TRBJ1-5, with D unresolved. The CDR3 covers 14 residues. V was shortened by 4 bases and J by 5 bases, with 13 bases between the two germline ends. Per the germline V gene, CDR1 is SGHRS and CDR2 is YFSETQ. CDR3 coding DNA: TGCGCCAGCAGCCCCGGATTCCCCGATCAGCCCCAGCATTTT. It specifies CASSPGFPDQPQHF.

The chain has TRBV4-3 and TRBJ2-7; 9 bases agree with TRBD1. Trimming removed 0 bases from V and 5 bases from J; junction bases left unmatched: 8. The CDR3 length is 16 residues. Per germline, CDR1 LGHNA and CDR2 YSLEER. CDR3 DNA sequence: TGCGCCAGCAGCCAAGATCTTAACAGGGGGCCCCACGAGCAGTACTTC. It specifies CASSQDLNRGPHEQYF.

V gene TRBV15 combines with J gene TRBJ1-1; no clear D gene. The CDR3 has 14 residues. V lost 2 bases and J lost 2, with 9 bases in between. In germline, CDR1 is LNHNV, CDR2 YYDKDF (reference sequence). CDR3 loop: CATSRSYANTEAFF. DNA for the CDR3: TGTGCCACCAGCAGATCCTATGCAAACACTGAAGCTTTCTTT.